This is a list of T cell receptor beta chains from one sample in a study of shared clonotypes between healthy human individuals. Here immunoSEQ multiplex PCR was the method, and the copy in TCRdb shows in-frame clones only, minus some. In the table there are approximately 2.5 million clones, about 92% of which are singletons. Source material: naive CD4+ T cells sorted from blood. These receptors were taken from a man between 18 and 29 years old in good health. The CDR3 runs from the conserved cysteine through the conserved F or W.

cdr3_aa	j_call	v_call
CASSFSGTGNTGELFF	TRBJ2-2	TRBV27
CASSLAGVGEQYF	TRBJ2-7	TRBV7-9
CASSPDSGDEKLFF	TRBJ1-4	TRBV5-1
CASSRQGGSTGELFF	TRBJ2-2	TRBV6-5
CASKRGDEQFF	TRBJ2-1	TRBV6-6
CASSLALSNEQFF	TRBJ2-1	TRBV11-2
CASSLWRDSTDTQYF	TRBJ2-3	TRBV27
CAWKYAQGKGEKLFF	TRBJ1-4	TRBV30
CASSTTGTSNNSPLHF	TRBJ1-6	TRBV19
CASSATGSYGYTF	TRBJ1-2	TRBV5-1
CSVGDRGRNTEAFF	TRBJ1-1	TRBV29-1
CASSTDSQGPHEQFF	TRBJ2-1	TRBV5-4
CASSREGNYGYTF	TRBJ1-2	TRBV18
CASSSWTSGGQETQYF	TRBJ2-5	TRBV5-4
CASGLGEGGPDTQYF	TRBJ2-3	TRBV12-5
CASSEKARPLTYEQYF	.	TRBV4-3
CASSTTGNTGELFF	TRBJ2-2	TRBV10-2
CASSDKTGGHNSPLHF	TRBJ1-6	TRBV5-4
CASSMGRPSSGNTIYF	TRBJ1-3	TRBV19
CASSLGQGRYEQYF	TRBJ2-7	TRBV7-9
CASRTGTGSYEQYF	TRBJ2-7	TRBV6-5
CASSGVRANTEAFF	TRBJ1-1	TRBV5-5
CASSQNTGTAADTQYF	TRBJ2-3	TRBV7-8
CASSLQGQNTEAFF	TRBJ1-1	TRBV5-1
CASSTWGGRIYQPQHF	TRBJ1-5	TRBV10-1
CASSESGGIYTGELFF	TRBJ2-2	TRBV6-1
CASSRAVVNSPLHF	TRBJ1-6	TRBV6-5
CASSLRDRRYYEQYF	TRBJ2-7	TRBV19
CASSNLNTEAFF	TRBJ1-1	TRBV5-1